The 18 T cell receptor beta chains below come from one sample, sequenced in a study of T-cell reconstitution after alpha-beta-depleted transplantation in children. This sample's TCRbeta library carried unique molecular identifier barcodes. TCRdb called the PCR reads again in MiXCR, with one record for every CDR3 protein. The table includes some 840,000 distinct CDR3 sequences, roughly 16% detected once. Sequenced material: PBMCs, mostly from graft donor cells, taken 360 days after TCRalphabeta/CD19-depleted stem cell transplant. The source of these receptors is a male patient between 5 and 17 years old who had a stem cell transplant for acute lymphoblastic leukemia, so the T cells may come from the graft donor.

This clonotype was observed once. As the CDR3 is not closed by the conserved phenylalanine or tryptophan, this likely results from a read error. The chain uses TRBV7-6 and TRBJ2-7; 12 bases align to TRBD2. V shed 5 bases, J shed 3 bases, and the junction held 11 bases outside the gene matches. The V gene's germline CDR1 is SGHVS and CDR2 FNYEAQ. The CDR3 is made up of 17 amino acids. CDR3 amino acids: CASSTYPLAGGLYEQYI. The CDR3 bases are TGTGCCAGCAGCACCTATCCTCTAGCGGGAGGGCTCTACGAGCAGTACATC.

This chain joins TRBV29-1 and TRBJ1-1; no firm D call. The V end lost 4 bases, the J end lost 5 bases, and 29 bases lay between the germline ends. The V gene's germline CDR1 is SQVTM and CDR2 ANQGSEA. The CDR3 sequence is 18 residues long. CDR3 sequence reads: CSVVGRVQATLGETEAFF. The CDR3 nucleotides read TGCAGCGTTGTTGGTCGCGTCCAGGCCACTCTGGGCGAGACTGAAGCTTTCTTT.

Only a few counts were recorded for this clonotype. The genes are TRBV3-1 and TRBJ2-4; D unresolved. The germline CDR1 and CDR2 sequences are LGHDT and YNNKEL (reference sequence). The CDR3 consists of 11 residues. Trimming cost V 1 base and J 10 bases, with 5 bases left between them. Written as DNA, the CDR3 is TGTGCCAGCAGCCAAGCCAGGATTCAGTACTTC. Translating it yields CASSQARIQYF.

The rearrangement links TRBV14 to TRBJ2-5; no definite D call. This CDR3 has 15 residues. Deletions cut 2 bases from V and 2 bases from J, with 12 bases between. Germline V gene data show CDR1 as SGHDN and CDR2 as FVKESK. CDR3 in DNA: TGTGCCAGCAGCCAACTAAGCAGCAGACAAGAGACCCAGTACTTC. Translating it yields CASSQLSSRQETQYF.

This clonotype came up a few times. The V and J genes are TRBV27 and TRBJ2-1, with 8 bases that match TRBD2. The CDR3 extends over 16 amino acids. Germline-derived CDR1 and CDR2 are MNHEY and SMNVEV (reference sequence). V lost 5 bases, J lost 2 bases, and 8 bases stayed unmatched. CDR3 DNA: TGTGCCAGCAGTCCCCGACTAGCGCTAGCCTACAATGAGCAGTTCTTC. Its translation is CASSPRLALAYNEQFF.

About this clonotype itself: This may come from a read error, since a much larger clone is one base off. The V gene is TRBV27, the J gene TRBJ2-6; no firm D call. The CDR3 extends over 15 amino acids. V gave up 5 bases and J gave up 0 bases, with 8 bases separating them. Germline V gene lookup returns CDR1 MNHEY and CDR2 SMNVEV (reference sequence). In DNA form, the CDR3 reads TGTGCCAGCAGTGACCGGAGCTCTGGGGCCAACGTCCTGACTTTC. Its translation is CASSDRSSGANVLTF.

The chain carries TRBV4-1 and TRBJ2-1; 8 bases agree with TRBD2. Germline lookup yields CDR1 MGHRA and CDR2 YSYEKL. The V gene end was trimmed by 4 bases and the J gene end by 7 bases; junction bases not matched to a gene: 15. The CDR3 contains 17 residues. The CDR3 protein is CASSRALGREALNEQFF. In nucleotides, the CDR3 is TGCGCCAGCAGCCGCGCCCTGGGGCGGGAGGCCCTGAATGAGCAGTTCTTC.

At least ten counts were recorded for this clonotype. This chain connects TRBV4-1 to TRBJ2-7, with TRBD2 matching 8 bases. The germline gives CDR1 MGHRA, CDR2 YSYEKL. The CDR3 sequence is 12 residues long. Germline trimming cut 4 bases from V and 13 bases from J; bases unmatched to any gene: 9. For the CDR3, the DNA is TGCGCCAGCAGCCCAGTGGCGGGGGGCCCCTACTTC. It encodes CASSPVAGGPYF.

At least ten counts were recorded for this clonotype. V usage is TRBV12-3 or TRBV12-4 and J usage is TRBJ2-1; D not resolved. The germline V and J ends were trimmed by 6 bases and 0 bases, with 15 bases remaining between them. The CDR3 covers 16 residues. CDR3 sequence reads: CASSKRPRPSYNEQFF. The DNA for the CDR3 is TGTGCCAGCAGCAAACGTCCTAGGCCCTCCTACAATGAGCAGTTCTTC.

This clonotype came up many times. CDR3 nucleotide sequence: TGTGCCAGCAGCCGTTCTATCACAGATACGCAGTATTTT. Translation: CASSRSITDTQYF. The J gene is TRBJ2-3, the V gene TRBV7-3, with no clear D. V was shortened by 5 bases and J by 2 bases, with 8 bases between the two germline ends. The CDR3 loop spans 13 amino acids. The germline gives CDR1 SGHTA, CDR2 FQGTGA.

The chain is built from TRBV7-6 and TRBJ2-5; possible D gene TRBD1, 6 bases. There are 15 residues in the CDR3. CDR1 is SGHVS, CDR2 FNYEAQ, per germline. V shed 7 bases and J shed 4 bases, with 19 bases lying between them. This CDR3 reads CASILRVQGGETQYF. In DNA form, the CDR3 reads TGTGCCAGCATCCTACGAGTACAGGGTGGAGAGACCCAGTACTTC.

J is TRBJ2-1 and V is TRBV20-1; the D gene is possibly TRBD2 (5 bases). V was cut by 0 bases and J by 1 base, with 13 bases left in between. CDR1 is DFQATT and CDR2 is SNEGSKA in the germline V gene (reference sequence). There are 16 residues in the CDR3. CDR3 DNA: TGCAGTGCTAGAGATCCATTGACTAATTCCTACAATGAGCAGTTCTTC. This translates into CSARDPLTNSYNEQFF.

This clonotype has only a few counts. CDR3 sequence reads: CSARGPRDSVSNGYTF. CDR3 in DNA: TGCAGTGCTAGAGGCCCCCGGGACAGTGTTAGTAATGGCTACACCTTC. The V gene is TRBV20-1, the J gene TRBJ1-2; 7 positions match TRBD1. Germline trimming cut 1 base from V and 6 bases from J; bases unmatched to any gene: 14. Germline V CDR1 and CDR2: DFQATT, SNEGSKA (reference sequence). This CDR3 is built from 16 residues.

In this sample, this clonotype turned up a few times. The chain uses TRBV6-1 and TRBJ2-2; D may correspond to TRBD1 or TRBD2 (6 bases each). Germline lookup yields CDR1 MNHNS and CDR2 SASEGT. The CDR3 is 14 amino acids. V lost 8 bases and J 4 bases, leaving 14 bases between the germline ends. This chain's CDR3 is CASSGAPSTGELFF. The CDR3 DNA reads TGTGCCAGCTCGGGGGCGCCGAGCACCGGGGAGCTGTTTTTT.

This clonotype showed up just a few times. J is TRBJ1-1 and V is TRBV3-1; TRBD1 aligns across 7 bases. The germline gives CDR1 LGHDT, CDR2 YNNKEL (reference sequence). The CDR3 sequence is 16 residues long. The ends lost 6 bases at V and 1 base at J; junction bases unmatched: 11. The CDR3 nucleotides read TGTGCCAGCAGGGACGGACAGGTAACAAAGAACACTGAAGCTTTCTTT. It codes for CASRDGQVTKNTEAFF.

V usage is TRBV12-3 or TRBV12-4 and J usage is TRBJ2-4; TRBD1 is a possible D gene (6 bases). Deletions cut 5 bases from V and 1 base from J, with 12 bases between. The CDR3 spans 15 residues. Here the CDR3 reads CASSKGQWAKNIQYF. The CDR3 coding sequence is TGTGCCAGCAGTAAGGGACAATGGGCCAAAAACATTCAGTACTTC.

This chain joins TRBV7-2 and TRBJ2-7; either TRBD1 or TRBD2 may supply D (5 bases each). CDR3 length: 15 residues. Deletions cut 1 base from V and 3 bases from J, with 13 bases between. Germline V gene data show CDR1 as SGHTA and CDR2 as FQGNSA. The CDR3 is CASSLDPGPSYEQYF. The CDR3, as DNA: TGTGCCAGCAGCTTAGACCCGGGACCGAGCTACGAGCAGTACTTC.

The chain couples TRBV6-5 to TRBJ1-1, with D possibly TRBD1 on 5 matching bases. Germline V lookup: CDR1 MNHEY, CDR2 SVGAGI. There are 15 residues in the CDR3. V was pared by 6 bases and J by 3 bases, with 17 bases between. The CDR3 region is CASRGFHSGDTEAFF. In DNA form, the CDR3 reads TGTGCCAGCAGGGGTTTCCACTCGGGGGACACTGAAGCTTTCTTT.